These 4 T cell receptor beta chains were all obtained from the same sample, sequenced in a study of blood T cell repertoires in COVID-19. TCRdb's copy holds only in-frame clones and misses some; the assay was immunoSEQ multiplex PCR. This table holds 95,000 to 110,000 clones, 65% to 90% found once. Material for sequencing was peripheral blood. These receptor sequences come from a man in his fifties or sixties with acute or convalescent COVID-19.

This chain uses TRBV28 with TRBJ1-2; 8 bases are a match to TRBD1. The CDR3 covers 16 residues. Looked up from germline, CDR1 is MDHEN and CDR2 is SYDVKM. V gave up 4 bases and J gave up 4 bases; unmatched junction bases: 11. The CDR3 is CASSSYGAGGSYGYTF. The CDR3 DNA sequence: TGTGCCAGCAGTTCCTACGGGGCAGGGGGCAGCTATGGCTACACCTTC.

The rearrangement links TRBV19 to TRBJ1-5; D may be TRBD1 (6 bases). Germline-derived CDR1 and CDR2 are LNHDA and SQIVND (reference sequence). V shed 6 bases and J shed 2 bases, with 23 bases lying between them. The CDR3 contains 18 residues. CDR3 DNA sequence: TGTGCCAGTAGCTCCGGACAGCCCGCGTTTGGGGGCAATCAGCCCCAGCATTTT. This encodes CASSSGQPAFGGNQPQHF.

This clone has only one observation. This chain connects TRBV5-1 to TRBJ1-5; 7 bases map to TRBD1. After removal of 4 bases from V and 4 bases from J, the junction contained 5 bases not matched to a gene. Germline V gene data show CDR1 as SGHRS and CDR2 as YFSETQ. This CDR3 contains 14 residues. CDR3 nucleotide sequence: TGCGCCAGCAGCCCCTCAGGGGGTAATCAGCCCCAGCATTTT. It translates to CASSPSGGNQPQHF.

The chain is built from TRBV7-2 and TRBJ1-5, with D maybe TRBD1 (5 bases). V gave up 0 bases and J gave up 2 bases, with 14 bases separating them. Germline CDR1 reads SGHTA; CDR2 reads FQGNSA. The CDR3 runs 17 residues. CDR3 in DNA: TGTGCCAGCAGCTTAGCGAGTGGGGCAGGTGGCAATCAGCCCCAGCATTTT. It encodes CASSLASGAGGNQPQHF.